This T cell receptor beta chain came from a study of T cell repertoires in cytomegalovirus infection. As for the study in general: Indications of both CMV infection and matching HLA type were provided by public TCR beta signatures.

One entry per CDR3 protein results from TCRdb running MiXCR on the reads. Of roughly 720,000 distinct CDR3 sequences listed, roughly a third are singletons. This CDR3 comprises 13 residues. Germline loops: CDR1 SSHAT, CDR2 FNYEAQ (reference sequence). This clonotype was found many times. The junction departs from germline at one end; a sequencing error may be responsible. This rearrangement joins TRBV7-7 to TRBJ1-5, with D possibly being TRBD1 (5 bases). The material sequenced was PBMCs. This TCR derives from a human donor in good health (CMV status not recorded). Some clones in this sample may be carry-over from other donors' samples. CDR3 bases: TGTGCTAGCAGCTTAGGGGCCGGGCAGCCCCAGCATTTT. It translates to CASSLGAGQPQHF.